A single sample is the source of the 6 T cell receptor beta chains below, sequenced in a study of regulatory T cells in long-lasting Graves disease. Construction of the TCR beta libraries employed iRepertoire HTBI primers in conjunction with Arm-PCR of CDR3 regions. A single record per CDR3 protein comes from TCRdb applying MiXCR to the multiplex PCR reads. The repertoire holds more than 400,000 distinct CDR3 sequences, about 17% seen once, with less than 15% in the top ten. Time point described: newly diagnosed GD, antithyroid drugs for less than 3 months. RNA extracted from PBMCs served as the sequencing template. The same data also went into a second study, on T cells in Graves' hyperthyroidism and ophthalmopathy.

The sample in question was peripheral blood mononuclear cells (PBMCs), obtained at new diagnosis, from a patient treated with antithyroid drugs. All receptors derive from a man between 35 and 55 years old with Graves disease.

This clonotype was observed a few times. The V and J genes are TRBV6-2 or TRBV6-3 and TRBJ2-2, with 8 bases that match TRBD1. V shed 5 bases and J 5 bases; nucleotides not matched to a gene: 7. Per germline, CDR1 MNHEY and CDR2 SVGEGT. The CDR3 contains 15 residues. CDR3 in DNA: TGTGCCAGCAGTGGTAGGACAGGGAATACCGGGGAGCTGTTTTTT. Its protein product is CASSGRTGNTGELFF.

This clonotype was detected ten times or more. This chain uses TRBV5-1 with TRBJ1-1; a possible D gene is TRBD1 (6 bases). CDR3 length: 16 amino acids. Between the trimmed V and J ends, which lost 3 bases and 0 bases, there was a span of 15 bases. Per germline, CDR1 SGHRS and CDR2 YFSETQ. CDR3 in DNA: TGCGCCAGCAGCTCATCGTATGGACAGATGAACACTGAAGCTTTCTTT. Protein product: CASSSSYGQMNTEAFF.

The chain recombines TRBV10-3 with TRBJ1-4; 7 bases line up with TRBD1. V shed 0 bases and J 7 bases; nucleotides not matched to a gene: 23. Germline V gene sequence: CDR1 ENHRY, CDR2 SYGVKD. The CDR3 runs to 21 residues. The CDR3 reads CAISESAPRGEGASPGEKLFF. The CDR3 nucleotides read TGTGCCATCAGTGAGTCGGCCCCCCGGGGCGAGGGGGCGAGTCCAGGTGAAAAACTGTTTTTT.

This clonotype was observed many times. This sequence joins TRBV12-3 or TRBV12-4 and TRBJ1-5, with 7 nucleotides matching TRBD1. V lost 6 bases and J lost 10; bases outside the gene matches: 9. This CDR3 is built from 13 residues. The CDR3 reads CASRTGRERPQHF. CDR3 bases: TGTGCCAGCAGGACAGGGAGGGAGCGTCCCCAGCATTTT.

The sample holds a few counts of this clonotype. The chain links TRBV10-3 to TRBJ1-1, with 7 bases that match TRBD1. Germline-derived CDR1 and CDR2 are ENHRY and SYGVKD. CDR3 length: 14 amino acids. With 4 bases clipped from V and 4 bases from J, the junction kept 6 bases outside the gene matches. This chain's CDR3 is CAISGQGGGTEAFF. DNA for the CDR3: TGTGCCATCAGTGGGCAGGGGGGAGGCACTGAAGCTTTCTTT.

The chain joins TRBV29-1 to TRBJ2-7; D is perhaps TRBD2 (6 bases). CDR3 length equals 12 residues. The V gene's germline CDR1 is SQVTM and CDR2 ANQGSEA. The ends were cut back, 7 bases at V and 6 bases at J, with 16 bases in the middle. The CDR3 DNA sequence: TGCAGCGGCGGGACCCAGGATAGCGAGCAGTACTTC. Translated, it gives CSGGTQDSEQYF.